This T cell receptor beta chain was retrieved from a study of T cells in Graves' hyperthyroidism and ophthalmopathy. Across the whole study: Initial diagnosis, before any treatment, was when peripheral blood was collected.

Broader study findings: Expanded thyroid clonotypes (above 0.001) were mostly also found in blood.

A word on this clonotype: The antigen is not known.

The CDR3 spans 14 residues. The germline gives CDR1 MNHEY, CDR2 SMNVEV (reference sequence). V was pared by 2 bases and J by 6 bases, with 11 bases between. Amplification of TCR beta CDR3 regions was performed using RNA transcripts as template. Primed by the HTBI set, a first-round RT-PCR was run on the TCR CDR3. TCRdb recomputed calls from the multiplex PCR reads with MiXCR, one row per CDR3 protein. The sample has 300,000 to 500,000 distinct CDR3 sequences, roughly 13% seen once. Orbital computed tomography, thyroid ultrasound, serum thyroxine and TRAb, and clinical symptoms together informed the diagnoses. Fresh 10 ml peripheral blood yielded PBMCs.

This chain connects TRBV27 to TRBJ2-1, with a weak D call TRBD2 (6 bases). The origin of this receptor is a man aged 45 to 65 with Graves' ophthalmopathy. The source material was blood. The CDR3 loop reads CASSLGLATNEQFF. The CDR3 nucleotides read TGTGCCAGCAGTTTAGGGCTAGCGACCAATGAGCAGTTCTTC.